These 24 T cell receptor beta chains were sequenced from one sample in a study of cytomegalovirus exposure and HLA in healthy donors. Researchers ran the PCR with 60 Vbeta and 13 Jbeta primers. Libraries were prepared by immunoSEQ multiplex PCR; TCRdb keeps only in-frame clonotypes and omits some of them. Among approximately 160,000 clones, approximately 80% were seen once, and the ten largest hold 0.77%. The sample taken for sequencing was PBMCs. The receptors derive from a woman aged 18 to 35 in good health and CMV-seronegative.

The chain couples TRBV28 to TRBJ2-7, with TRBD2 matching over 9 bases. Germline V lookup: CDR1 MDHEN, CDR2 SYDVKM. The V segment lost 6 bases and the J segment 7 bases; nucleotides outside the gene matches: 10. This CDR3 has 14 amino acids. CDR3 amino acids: CASRLLTGLAEQYF. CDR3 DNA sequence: TGTGCCAGCAGGTTACTGACCGGACTAGCGGAGCAGTACTTC.

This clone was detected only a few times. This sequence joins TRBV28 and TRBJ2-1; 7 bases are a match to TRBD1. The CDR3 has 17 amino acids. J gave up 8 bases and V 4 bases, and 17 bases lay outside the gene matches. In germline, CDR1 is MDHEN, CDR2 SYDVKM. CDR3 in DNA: TGTGCCAGCAGTTCCCCTGCGACAGGGCGCCCCGACGATGAGCAGTTCTTC. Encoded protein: CASSSPATGRPDDEQFF.

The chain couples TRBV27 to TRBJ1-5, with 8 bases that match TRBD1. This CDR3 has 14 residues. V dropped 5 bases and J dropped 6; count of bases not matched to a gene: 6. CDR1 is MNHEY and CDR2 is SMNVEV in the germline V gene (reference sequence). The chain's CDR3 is CASSAGTGGQPQHF. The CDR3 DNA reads TGTGCCAGCAGTGCCGGGACAGGAGGTCAGCCCCAGCATTTT.

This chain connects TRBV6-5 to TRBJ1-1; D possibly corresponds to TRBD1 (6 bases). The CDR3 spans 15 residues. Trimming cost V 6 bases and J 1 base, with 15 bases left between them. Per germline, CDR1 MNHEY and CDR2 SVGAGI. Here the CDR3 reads CASSLTGQQNTEAFF. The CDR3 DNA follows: TGTGCCAGCAGCTTGACGGGACAACAGAACACTGAAGCTTTCTTT.

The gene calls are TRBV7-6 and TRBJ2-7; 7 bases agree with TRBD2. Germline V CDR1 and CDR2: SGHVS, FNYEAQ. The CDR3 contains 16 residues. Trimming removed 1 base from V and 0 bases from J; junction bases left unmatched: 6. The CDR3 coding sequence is TGTGCCAGCAGCTTAGGAGGTGGCGGGAGCTCCTACGAGCAGTACTTC. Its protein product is CASSLGGGGSSYEQYF.

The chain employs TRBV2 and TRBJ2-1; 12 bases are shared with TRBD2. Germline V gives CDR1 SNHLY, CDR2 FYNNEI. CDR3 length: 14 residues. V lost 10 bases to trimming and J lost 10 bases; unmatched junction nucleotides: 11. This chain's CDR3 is CATSEGLAGLEQFF. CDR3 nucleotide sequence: TGTGCCACCTCAGAAGGACTAGCGGGATTGGAGCAGTTCTTC.

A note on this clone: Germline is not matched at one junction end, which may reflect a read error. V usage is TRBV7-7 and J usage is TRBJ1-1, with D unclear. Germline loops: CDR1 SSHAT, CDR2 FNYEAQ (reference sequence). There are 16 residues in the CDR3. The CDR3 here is CASSPSEREMNTEAFF. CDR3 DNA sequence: TGTGCTAGCAGCCCCTCGGAAAGGGAGATGAACACTGAAGCTTTCTTT.

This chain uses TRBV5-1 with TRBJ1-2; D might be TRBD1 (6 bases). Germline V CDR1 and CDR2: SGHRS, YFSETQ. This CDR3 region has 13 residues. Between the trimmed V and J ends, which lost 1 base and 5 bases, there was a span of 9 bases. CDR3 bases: TGCGCCAGCAGCTTGCCCCAGGGGTATGGCTACACCTTC. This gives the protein CASSLPQGYGYTF.

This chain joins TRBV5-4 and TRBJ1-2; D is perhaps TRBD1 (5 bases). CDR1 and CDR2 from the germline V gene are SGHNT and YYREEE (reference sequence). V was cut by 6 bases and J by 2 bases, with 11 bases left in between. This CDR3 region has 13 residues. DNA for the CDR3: TGTGCCAGCACCCCGTCAGGGAACTATGGCTACACCTTC. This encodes CASTPSGNYGYTF. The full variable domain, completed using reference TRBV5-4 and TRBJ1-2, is ETGVTQSPTHLIKTRGQQVTLRCSSQSGHNTVSWYQQALGQGPQFIFQYYREEENGRGNFPPRFSGLQFPNYSSELNVNALELDDSALYLCASTPSGNYGYTFGSGTRLTVV.

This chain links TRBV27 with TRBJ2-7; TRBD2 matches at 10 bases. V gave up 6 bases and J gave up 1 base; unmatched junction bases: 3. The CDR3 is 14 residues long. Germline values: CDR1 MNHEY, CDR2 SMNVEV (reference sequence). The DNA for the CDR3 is TGTGCCAGCAGCCTAGCGGGAGCGTCCTACGAGCAGTACTTC. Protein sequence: CASSLAGASYEQYF.

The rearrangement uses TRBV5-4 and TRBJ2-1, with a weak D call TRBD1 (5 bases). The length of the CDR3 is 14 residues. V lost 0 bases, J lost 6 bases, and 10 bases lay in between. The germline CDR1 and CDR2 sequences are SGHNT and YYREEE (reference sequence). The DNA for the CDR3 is TGTGCCAGCAGCTTGGCCTTCCAGGGCAATGAGCAGTTCTTC. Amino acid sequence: CASSLAFQGNEQFF.

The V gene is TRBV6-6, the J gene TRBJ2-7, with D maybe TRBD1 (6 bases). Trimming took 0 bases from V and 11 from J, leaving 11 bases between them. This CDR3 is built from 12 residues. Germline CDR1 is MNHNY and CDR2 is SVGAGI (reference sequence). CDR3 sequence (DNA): TGTGCCAGCAGTTACTCGGGACAAGGGGAGTACTTC. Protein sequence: CASSYSGQGEYF.

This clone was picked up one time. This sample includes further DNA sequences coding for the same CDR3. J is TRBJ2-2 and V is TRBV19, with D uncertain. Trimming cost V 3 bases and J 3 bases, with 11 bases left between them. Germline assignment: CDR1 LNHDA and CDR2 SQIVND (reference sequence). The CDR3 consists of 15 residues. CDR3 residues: CASSIRGVDTGELFF. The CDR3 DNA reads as TGTGCCAGTAGTATCAGAGGAGTGGACACCGGGGAGCTGTTTTTT.

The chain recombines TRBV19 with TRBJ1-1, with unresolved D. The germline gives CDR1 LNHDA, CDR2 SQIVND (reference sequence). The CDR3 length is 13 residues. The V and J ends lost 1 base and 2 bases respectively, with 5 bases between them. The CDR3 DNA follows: TGTGCCAGTAGTATAGGGGCAAACACTGAAGCTTTCTTT. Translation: CASSIGANTEAFF.

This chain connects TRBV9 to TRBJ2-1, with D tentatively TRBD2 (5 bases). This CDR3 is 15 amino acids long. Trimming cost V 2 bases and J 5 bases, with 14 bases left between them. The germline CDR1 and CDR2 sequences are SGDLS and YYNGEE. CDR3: CASSVFGLDHNEQFF. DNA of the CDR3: TGTGCCAGCAGCGTTTTTGGACTCGACCACAATGAGCAGTTCTTC.

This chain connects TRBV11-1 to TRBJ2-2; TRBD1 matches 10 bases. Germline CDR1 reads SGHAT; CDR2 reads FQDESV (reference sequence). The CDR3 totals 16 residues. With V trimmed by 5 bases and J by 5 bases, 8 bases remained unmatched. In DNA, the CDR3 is TGTGCCAGCAGCGTGAGACAGGGGGCGGGTACCGGGGAGCTGTTTTTT. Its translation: CASSVRQGAGTGELFF.

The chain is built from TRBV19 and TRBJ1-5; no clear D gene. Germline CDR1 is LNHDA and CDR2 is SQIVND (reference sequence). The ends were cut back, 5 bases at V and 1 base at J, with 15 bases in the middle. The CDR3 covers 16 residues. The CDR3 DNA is TGTGCCAGTAGTTTTGCGTACAGCAAGAGCAATCAGCCCCAGCATTTT. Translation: CASSFAYSKSNQPQHF.

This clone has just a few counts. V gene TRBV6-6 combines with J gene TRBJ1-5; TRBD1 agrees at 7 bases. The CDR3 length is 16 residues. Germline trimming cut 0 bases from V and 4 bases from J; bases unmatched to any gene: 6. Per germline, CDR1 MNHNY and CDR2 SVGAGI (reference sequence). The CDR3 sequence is CASSYSEAGGNQPQHF. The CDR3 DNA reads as TGTGCCAGCAGTTACTCGGAGGCAGGGGGTAATCAGCCCCAGCATTTT.

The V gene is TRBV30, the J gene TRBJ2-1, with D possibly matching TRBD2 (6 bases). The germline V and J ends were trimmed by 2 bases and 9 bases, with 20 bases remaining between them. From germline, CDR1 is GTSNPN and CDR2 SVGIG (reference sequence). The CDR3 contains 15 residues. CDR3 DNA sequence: TGTGCCTGGAGTACCGGGACTGGCTACGTGGGTGAGCAGTTCTTC. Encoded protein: CAWSTGTGYVGEQFF.

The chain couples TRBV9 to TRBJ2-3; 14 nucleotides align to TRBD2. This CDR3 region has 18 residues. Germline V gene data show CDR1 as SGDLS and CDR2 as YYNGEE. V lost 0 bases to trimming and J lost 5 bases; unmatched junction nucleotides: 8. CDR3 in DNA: TGTGCCAGCAGCGTAGGTGGGACTAGCGGGAGAAGGGGAGATACGCAGTATTTT. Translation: CASSVGGTSGRRGDTQYF.

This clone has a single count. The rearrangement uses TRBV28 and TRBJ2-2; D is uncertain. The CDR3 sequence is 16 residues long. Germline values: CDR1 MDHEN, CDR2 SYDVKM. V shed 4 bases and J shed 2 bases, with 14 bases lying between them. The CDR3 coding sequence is TGTGCCAGCAGTTCGTCTAGGCCCTATAACACCGGGGAGCTGTTTTTT. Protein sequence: CASSSSRPYNTGELFF.

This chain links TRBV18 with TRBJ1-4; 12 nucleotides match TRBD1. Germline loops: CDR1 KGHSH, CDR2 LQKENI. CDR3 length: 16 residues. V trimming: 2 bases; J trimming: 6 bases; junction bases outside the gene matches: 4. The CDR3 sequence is CASSPSRDRGHEKLFF. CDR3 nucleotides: TGTGCCAGCTCACCATCCCGGGACAGGGGGCATGAAAAACTGTTTTTT.

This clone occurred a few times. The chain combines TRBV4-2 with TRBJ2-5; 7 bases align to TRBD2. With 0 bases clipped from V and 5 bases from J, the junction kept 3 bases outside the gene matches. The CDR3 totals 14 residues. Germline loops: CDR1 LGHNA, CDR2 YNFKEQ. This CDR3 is CASSQEGGRETQYF. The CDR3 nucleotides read TGTGCCAGCAGCCAAGAGGGAGGGAGGGAGACCCAGTACTTC.

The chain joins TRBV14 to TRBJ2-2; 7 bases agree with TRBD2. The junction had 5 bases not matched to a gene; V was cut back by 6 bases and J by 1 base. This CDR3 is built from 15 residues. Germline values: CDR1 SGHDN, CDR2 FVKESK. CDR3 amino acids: CASSISGVNTGELFF. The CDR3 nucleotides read TGTGCCAGCAGTATCAGCGGGGTGAACACCGGGGAGCTGTTTTTT. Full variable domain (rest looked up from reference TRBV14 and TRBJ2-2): EAGVTQFPSHSVIEKGQTVTLRCDPISGHDNLYWYRRVMGKEIKFLLHFVKESKQDESGMPNNRFLAERTGGTYSTLKVQPAELEDSGVYFCASSISGVNTGELFFGEGSRLTVL.